In this sample, the clone carrying this T cell receptor (beta chain) turned up many times. Its matching antigen is unknown. Amplification yielded TCR beta CDR3 regions, with RNA transcripts as the source. The HTBI primer set drove a first-round RT-PCR of the TCR CDR3. TCRdb itself ran the multiplex PCR reads through MiXCR, one entry per CDR3 protein. The repertoire includes 600,000 to 650,000 distinct CDR3 sequences, 15% to 20% of them detected once, and 3.5% to 4% sits in the top ten. With 3 bases removed from V and 8 bases from J, the gap between germline ends came to 11 bases. In germline, CDR1 is LGHDT, CDR2 YNNKEL (reference sequence). The CDR3 is 13 amino acids. This specimen comes from a study of T cells in Graves' hyperthyroidism and ophthalmopathy. General study findings and limits: Ophthalmopathy was told apart from stable hyperthyroidism by a 13 V-J model. Before onset, ophthalmopathy was predicted by the model a median approximately 6.7 months earlier.

Absent ophthalmopathy progression within 18 months defined stable Graves' hyperthyroidism. Sequencing input: blood. The clonotype was recovered from a woman aged 25 to 39 with Graves' hyperthyroidism. The chain links TRBV3-1 to TRBJ2-1, with a possible D match to TRBD2 (5 bases). In nucleotides, the CDR3 is TGTGCCAGCAGCCAGAGGGCGTGGGATGAGCAGTTCTTC. It translates to CASSQRAWDEQFF.